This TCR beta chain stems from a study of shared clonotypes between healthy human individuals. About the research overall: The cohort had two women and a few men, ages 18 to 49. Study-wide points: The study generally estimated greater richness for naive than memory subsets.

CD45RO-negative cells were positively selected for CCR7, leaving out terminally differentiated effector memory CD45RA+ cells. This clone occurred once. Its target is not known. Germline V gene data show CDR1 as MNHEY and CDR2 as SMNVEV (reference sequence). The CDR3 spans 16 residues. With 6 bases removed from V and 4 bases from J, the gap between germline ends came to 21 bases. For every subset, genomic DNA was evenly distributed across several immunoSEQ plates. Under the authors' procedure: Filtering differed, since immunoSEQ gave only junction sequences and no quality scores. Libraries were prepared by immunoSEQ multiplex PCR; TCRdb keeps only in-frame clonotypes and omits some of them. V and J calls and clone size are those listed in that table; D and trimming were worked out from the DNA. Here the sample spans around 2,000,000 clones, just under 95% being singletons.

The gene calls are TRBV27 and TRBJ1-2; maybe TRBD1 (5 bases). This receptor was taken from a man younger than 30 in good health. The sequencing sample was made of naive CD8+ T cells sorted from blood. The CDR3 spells CASSSTLGDGFYGYTF. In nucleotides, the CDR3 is TGTGCCAGCAGCTCTACGTTAGGGGACGGATTCTATGGCTACACCTTC.